This entry is about one T cell receptor beta chain. The target antigen is unknown. The data stem from a study of T-cell reconstitution after alpha-beta-depleted transplantation in children. General observations from the study: Counts and diversity of T cells one year after transplant came mostly from newly produced T cells. Some patients showed high day-60 TCRbeta diversity, which derived from surviving recipient T cells and thymic progenitors. After transplant, at about two months, alpha-beta T cells were reportedly derived from several hundred expanded graft clones.

CDR3 size: 12 residues. Looked up from germline, CDR1 is LNHDA and CDR2 is SQIVND (reference sequence). The V end was cut by 3 bases, the J end by 6 bases, with 6 bases between. Unique molecular identifiers were used in preparing the TCRbeta library. TCRdb independently ran MiXCR on the PCR reads; one entry per CDR3 protein. The sample lists roughly 400,000 distinct CDR3 sequences, around 46% occurring once. The sample in question was PBMCs, obtained before TCRalphabeta/CD19-depleted stem cell transplant. This clonotype was obtained from a girl aged 2-10 years with aplastic anemia, due to receive a stem cell transplant. The chain has TRBV19 and TRBJ1-5; D remains unclear. This chain's CDR3 is CASSIYGQPQHF. CDR3 nucleotides: TGTGCCAGTAGTATCTACGGTCAGCCCCAGCATTTT.